Sequencing of this T cell receptor beta chain was carried out in a study of CD8+ T cells in alopecia areata. Peripheral blood and lesional scalp punch biopsies were taken from alopecia areata patients. RNA was isolated and reverse transcribed to cDNA, the sequencing template. Measured with immunoSEQ multiplex PCR; TCRdb has only the in-frame clones, and not every one. Altogether 150,000 or so clones are present, 40% to 50% being singletons, with the ten largest covering roughly 7.5%. Germline CDR1 and CDR2: SEHNR and FQNEAQ (reference sequence). The CDR3 is 14 amino acids. Trimming pared 5 bases from V and 3 bases from J, leaving 14 bases between.

The receptor comes from a human donor with alopecia areata. Sequenced: CD4+ T cells sorted from blood. The chain uses TRBV7-9 and TRBJ2-7, with D unclear. The CDR3 DNA follows: TGTGCCAGCAGCCCCAACCCGAATTACTACGAGCAGTACTTC. Translating gives CASSPNPNYYEQYF.